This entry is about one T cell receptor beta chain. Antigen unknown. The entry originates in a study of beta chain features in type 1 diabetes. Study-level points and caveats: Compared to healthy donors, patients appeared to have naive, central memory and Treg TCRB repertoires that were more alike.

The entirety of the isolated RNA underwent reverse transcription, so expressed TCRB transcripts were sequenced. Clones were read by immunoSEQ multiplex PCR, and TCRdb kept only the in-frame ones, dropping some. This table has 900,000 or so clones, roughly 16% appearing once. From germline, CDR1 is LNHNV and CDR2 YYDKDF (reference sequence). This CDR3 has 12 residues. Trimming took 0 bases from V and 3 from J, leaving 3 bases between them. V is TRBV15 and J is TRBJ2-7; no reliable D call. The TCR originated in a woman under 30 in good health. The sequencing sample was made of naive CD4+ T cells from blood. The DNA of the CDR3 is TGTGCCACCAGCAGAGAAAACTACGAGCAGTACTTC. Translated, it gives CATSRENYEQYF.